Listed below are T cell receptor beta chains from one sample, sequenced in a study of T cell responses to AZD1222 COVID-19 vaccine. The method was immunoSEQ multiplex PCR; TCRdb's version includes in-frame clones alone and lacks a portion of them. The data show about 76,000 clones, with around nine tenths seen just once and 4% to 5% held by the top ten. This material consisted of peripheral blood, taken on day 0 of AZD1222 vaccination. Source of these receptors: an adult in good health. CDR3s include the opening cysteine and the closing phenylalanine or tryptophan. Each record gives: clone size, J gene, V gene, CDR3 length, D gene, CDR3 protein, CDR3 DNA. The D gene is left open where the match is weak. Expanded clones get a size class; other rows say once, few or many, or leave the size out.

- TRBJ1-3 TRBV30 13 - CAWTAGPGNTIYF TGTGCCTGGACCGCCGGACCTGGAAACACCATATATTTT
- TRBJ2-4 TRBV4-2 17 TRBD1 CASSQFFGQGTGNIQYF TGTGCCAGCAGCCAATTTTTTGGACAGGGGACGGGAAACATTCAGTACTTC
- TRBJ1-1 TRBV11-1 14 - CASSLDLAQSEAFF TGTGCCAGCAGCTTAGATCTTGCCCAGAGTGAAGCTTTCTTT
- TRBJ1-3 TRBV9 15 - CASSVMQGPGNTIYF TGTGCCAGCAGCGTTATGCAGGGCCCTGGAAACACCATATATTTT
- TRBJ1-4 TRBV2 14 - CASSPGAGAEKLFF TGTGCCAGCAGTCCCGGGGCAGGGGCTGAAAAACTGTTTTTT
- TRBJ2-7 TRBV30 15 TRBD2 CAWSVQLAGPYEQYF TGTGCCTGGAGTGTACAACTAGCGGGGCCCTACGAGCAGTACTTC
few TRBJ2-7 TRBV5-1 14 TRBD2 CASRTSESSYEQYF TGCGCCAGTCGGACTAGCGAGAGCTCCTACGAGCAGTACTTC
- TRBJ2-5 TRBV6-6 14 - CASSYSGGPETQYF TGTGCCAGCAGTTACTCTGGGGGACCCGAGACCCAGTACTTC
- TRBJ1-1 TRBV6-5 13 - CASTFYEGGNAFF TGTGCCAGCACCTTTTATGAGGGGGGTAACGCTTTCTTT
- TRBJ1-1 TRBV6-2/TRBV6-3 12 TRBD1 CASSRGQAEAFF TGTGCCAGCAGCCGCGGACAGGCTGAAGCTTTCTTT
- TRBJ1-2 TRBV18 15 - CASSPQVVTAEGYTF TGTGCCAGCTCACCACAGGTTGTAACGGCGGAGGGCTACACCTTC
- TRBJ1-1 TRBV5-1 12 - CASSSGRGEAFF TGCGCCAGCAGCTCGGGACGAGGGGAAGCTTTCTTT
- TRBJ1-1 TRBV6-5 13 - CATSNSLNTEAFF TGTGCCACCTCGAACAGTTTGAACACTGAAGCTTTCTTT
- TRBJ1-2 TRBV24-1 11 - CATGRRYGYTF TGTGCCACCGGACGGAGGTATGGCTACACCTTC
- TRBJ1-1 TRBV18 14 - CASSWSAVNTEAFF TGTGCCAGCTCCTGGTCGGCAGTGAACACTGAAGCTTTCTTT
once TRBJ2-5 TRBV29-1 16 TRBD2 CSVEDRGSGGWKTQYF TGCAGCGTTGAAGATCGGGGTAGCGGGGGGTGGAAGACCCAGTACTTC
once TRBJ2-1 TRBV10-3 15 TRBD2 CAISEGTSGNNEQFF TGTGCCATCAGTGAGGGGACTAGCGGCAACAATGAGCAGTTCTTC
- TRBJ1-2 TRBV18 14 TRBD1 CASSPGQSRYGYTF TGTGCCAGCTCACCGGGACAGAGCCGCTATGGCTACACCTTC
few TRBJ2-3 TRBV7-2 14 - CASSLEGLVDTQYF TGTGCCAGCAGCTTAGAAGGGCTGGTAGATACGCAGTATTTT
- TRBJ2-3 TRBV4-1 14 TRBD2 CASRLAQITDTQYF TGCGCCAGCCGACTAGCACAAATCACAGATACGCAGTATTTT
- TRBJ2-7 TRBV27 14 - CASSPVTGPYEQYF TGTGCCAGCAGCCCGGTAACAGGACCCTACGAGCAGTACTTC
- TRBJ1-1 TRBV7-9 15 - CASSRSGRANTEAFF TGTGCCAGCAGCAGATCGGGACGGGCAAACACTGAAGCTTTCTTT
once TRBJ2-5 TRBV7-6 16 TRBD1 CASSSRDRGGQETQYF TGTGCCAGCAGCTCCCGGGACAGGGGGGGTCAAGAGACCCAGTACTTC
few TRBJ2-7 TRBV9 14 TRBD1 CASSGGQGLDEQYF TGTGCCAGCAGCGGCGGACAGGGGTTGGACGAGCAGTACTTC
- TRBJ1-2 TRBV9 15 - CASTPPGGAGYGYTF TGTGCCAGCACTCCACCGGGGGGGGCGGGCTATGGCTACACCTTC
- TRBJ2-2 TRBV2 14 - CASSEGANTGELFF TGTGCCAGCAGTGAAGGCGCGAACACCGGGGAGCTGTTTTTT
- TRBJ1-2 TRBV2 12 TRBD1 CASSGDSYGYTF TGTGCCAGCAGTGGGGACAGCTATGGCTACACCTTC
- TRBJ2-7 TRBV21-1 15 - CASSTTRDRENKQYF TGTGCCAGCAGCACAACCCGGGACAGGGAAAATAAGCAGTACTTC
- TRBJ2-1 TRBV25-1 16 - CASTAPGTSSGHEQFF TGTGCCAGCACCGCTCCCGGGACGAGCTCGGGCCATGAGCAGTTCTTC
- TRBJ2-1 TRBV5-1 16 - CASSLGPGTNYNEQFF TGCGCCAGCAGCTTGGGCCCCGGGACAAACTACAATGAGCAGTTCTTC
- TRBJ2-1 TRBV5-1 13 - CASSFRANNEQFF TGCGCCAGCAGCTTCCGGGCCAACAATGAGCAGTTCTTC
- TRBJ1-5 TRBV5-6 17 - CASSLFGAQGLVQPQHF TGTGCCAGCAGCTTGTTTGGTGCTCAGGGGCTTGTTCAGCCCCAGCATTTT
few TRBJ1-3 TRBV9 14 - CASSSGVPGNTIYF TGTGCCAGCAGCTCGGGTGTCCCTGGAAACACCATATATTTT
- TRBJ1-1 TRBV27 15 - CASSLSGVVDTEAFF TGTGCCAGCAGTTTATCGGGGGTGGTGGACACTGAAGCTTTCTTT
- TRBJ2-3 TRBV24-1 14 - CATSGVGPSDTQYF TGTGCCACCAGTGGGGTGGGGCCCTCGGATACGCAGTATTTT
once TRBJ2-1 TRBV11-3 15 TRBD2 CASSQQLSGSNEQFF TGTGCCAGCAGCCAGCAGCTTAGCGGGAGCAATGAGCAGTTCTTC
- TRBJ1-6 TRBV11-1 15 TRBD1 CASSLTGDRGPPLHF TGTGCCAGCAGCTTAACAGGGGACAGAGGGCCACCCCTCCACTTT
- TRBJ2-1 TRBV7-2 17 TRBD2 CASSLTSGTSGTNEQFF TGTGCCAGCAGCCTAACCTCCGGGACTAGCGGAACCAATGAGCAGTTCTTC
- TRBJ2-3 TRBV30 14 - CAWRESGNTDTQYF TGTGCCTGGAGGGAGAGCGGTAACACAGATACGCAGTATTTT
few TRBJ1-1 TRBV28 13 TRBD1 CASTQGGEAEAFF TGTGCCAGCACCCAGGGGGGGGAGGCTGAAGCTTTCTTT
- TRBJ1-6 TRBV6-5 13 TRBD1 CASRLQGNSPLHF TGTGCCAGCAGGTTACAGGGGAATTCACCCCTCCACTTT
- TRBJ2-7 TRBV5-4 17 TRBD2 CASSPGTSGGLTYEQYF TGTGCCAGCAGTCCCGGGACTAGCGGGGGACTAACCTACGAGCAGTACTTC